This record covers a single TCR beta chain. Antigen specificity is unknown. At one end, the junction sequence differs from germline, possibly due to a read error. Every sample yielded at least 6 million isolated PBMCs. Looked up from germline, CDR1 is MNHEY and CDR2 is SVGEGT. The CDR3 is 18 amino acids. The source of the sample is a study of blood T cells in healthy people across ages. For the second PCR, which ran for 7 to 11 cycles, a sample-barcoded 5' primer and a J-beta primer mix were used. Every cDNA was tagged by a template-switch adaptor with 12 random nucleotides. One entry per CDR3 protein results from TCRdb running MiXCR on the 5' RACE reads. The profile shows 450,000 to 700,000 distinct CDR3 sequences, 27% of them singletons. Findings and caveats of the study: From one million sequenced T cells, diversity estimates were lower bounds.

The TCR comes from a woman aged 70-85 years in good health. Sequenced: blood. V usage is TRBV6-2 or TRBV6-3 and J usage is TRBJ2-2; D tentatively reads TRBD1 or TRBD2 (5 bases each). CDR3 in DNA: TGCGCCAGCAGTTCACGGGCCGGGACCGTGACGAACACCGGGGAGCTGTTTTTT. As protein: CASSSRAGTVTNTGELFF.